The clone carrying this T cell receptor beta chain was seen a few times. The CDR3 is made up of 15 amino acids. Germline values: CDR1 SNHLY, CDR2 FYNNEI. Losses at the gene ends were 2 bases for V and 1 base for J; bases not matched to a gene: 5. The sample originates from a study of T cells after yellow fever vaccination. 5'RACE template switching produced TCR cDNA carrying a universal primer site and UMIs. TCRdb reprocessed the 5' RACE reads via MiXCR and lists one record per CDR3 protein. The sample shows some 52,000 distinct CDR3 sequences, about 6.6% of them seen only once. Study outcomes and limitations: Though it reached lower strength, the secondary response hit its peak faster, day 5 versus 15.

This receptor was taken from a man aged 18-30 years who received the YFV17D yellow fever vaccine. This chain connects TRBV2 to TRBJ2-7, with 7 bases fitting TRBD1. The material sequenced was CD8+ T cells not binding an NS4B(214-222) dextramer, sorted from PBMCs, taken roughly 45 days after the first yellow fever vaccination. Here the CDR3 DNA reads TGTGCCAGCAGTGAAAACCCGGGACAGTCCTACGAGCAGTACTTC. This gives the protein CASSENPGQSYEQYF.